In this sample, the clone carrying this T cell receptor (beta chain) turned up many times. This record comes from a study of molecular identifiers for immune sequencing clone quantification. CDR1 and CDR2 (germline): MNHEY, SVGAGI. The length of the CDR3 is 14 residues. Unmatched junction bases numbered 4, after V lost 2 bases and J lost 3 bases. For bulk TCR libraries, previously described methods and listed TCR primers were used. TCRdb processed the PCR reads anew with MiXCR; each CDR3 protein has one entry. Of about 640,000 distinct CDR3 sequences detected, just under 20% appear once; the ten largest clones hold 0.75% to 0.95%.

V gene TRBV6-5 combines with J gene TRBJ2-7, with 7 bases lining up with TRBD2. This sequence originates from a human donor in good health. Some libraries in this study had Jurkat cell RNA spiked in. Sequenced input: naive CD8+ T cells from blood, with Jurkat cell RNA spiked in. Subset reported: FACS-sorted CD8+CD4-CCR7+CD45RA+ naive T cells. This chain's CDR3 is CASSYVGGYYEQYF. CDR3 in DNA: TGTGCCAGCAGTTACGTCGGGGGGTACTACGAGCAGTACTTC.